This TCR beta chain was observed in a study of healthy donors' naive CD4 and CD8 T cells. Study overall: Donors spanned ages 20-25, 40-50 and 60-70 years, half female.

This clonotype turned up a few times. Germline assignment: CDR1 MNHEY and CDR2 SVGAGI. V lost 3 bases to trimming and J lost 4 bases, with 9 bases between them. CDR3 length: 13 amino acids. Starting from around 470 ng of total RNA, TCR libraries were made with linear amplification. MiXCR, applied by TCRdb to the reads, yields one record per CDR3 protein. Counted here are about 180,000 distinct CDR3 sequences, around 74% occurring once; the ten biggest clones make up about 2.4%. Sorting defined naive CD4+ as CD4+CD8-CD45RO-CD45RA+ and naive CD8+ as CD8+CD4-CD45RA+CD27bright. The sample was naive CD4+ and CD8+ T cells sorted from blood, pooled from several donors. This sequence joins TRBV6-5 and TRBJ1-1; D not resolved. This sequence was found in a pool of human donors in good health; the sample pools cells from several healthy donors. The CDR3 nucleotides read TGTGCCAGCAGTTATGGAAGGGCCACTGAAGCTTTCTTT. Residues: CASSYGRATEAFF.